This T cell receptor (beta chain) was sequenced in a study of blood T cell repertoires in COVID-19. Study background: The analysed material was cDNA or gDNA that came from T cells, B-cell-depleted T cells, or PBMCs.

The table came from immunoSEQ multiplex PCR; TCRdb's copy has only in-frame clones and leaves some out. The sample yields about 200,000 clones, 86% seen once. The CDR3 contains 15 residues. In germline, CDR1 is MGHRA, CDR2 YSYEKL. V shed 3 bases and J 5 bases; nucleotides not matched to a gene: 8. The sample comprised peripheral blood. V gene TRBV4-1 combines with J gene TRBJ1-1; TRBD1 agrees at 8 bases. This sequence was found in a man aged 45-65 years with acute or convalescent COVID-19. The CDR3 protein is CASSHPGQGRTEAFF. The CDR3 DNA reads as TGCGCCAGCAGCCACCCCGGACAGGGTAGGACTGAAGCTTTCTTT.